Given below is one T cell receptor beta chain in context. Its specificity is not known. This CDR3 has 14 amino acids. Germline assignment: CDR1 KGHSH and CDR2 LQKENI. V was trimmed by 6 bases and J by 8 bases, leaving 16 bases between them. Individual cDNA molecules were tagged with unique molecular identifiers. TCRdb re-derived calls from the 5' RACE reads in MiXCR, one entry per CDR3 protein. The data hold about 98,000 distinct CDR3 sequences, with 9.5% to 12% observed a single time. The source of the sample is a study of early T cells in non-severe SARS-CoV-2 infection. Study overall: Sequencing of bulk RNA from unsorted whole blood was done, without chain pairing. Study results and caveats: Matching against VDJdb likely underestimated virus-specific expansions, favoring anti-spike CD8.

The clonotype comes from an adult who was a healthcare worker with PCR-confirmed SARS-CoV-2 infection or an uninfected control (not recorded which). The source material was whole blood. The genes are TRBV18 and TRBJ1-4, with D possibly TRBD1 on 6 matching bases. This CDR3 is CASSPGQSREKLFF. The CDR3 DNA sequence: TGTGCCAGCTCCCCCGGACAGAGCCGAGAAAAACTGTTTTTT.